These 19 T cell receptor beta chains came from one sample sequenced in a study of identical twins (dated by TCRdb to the mid-2010s). The method was 5' RACE. The reads were generated on an Illumina HiSeq 2000. TCRdb reworked the public reads: Q25 trimming with fastp, MiXCR clone assembly, productive beta chains retained. All rows with the same CDR3 protein become a single entry with the most common DNA and genes. In this sample the table shows about 1.7 million distinct CDR3 sequences, about 31% of which occur a single time. Clones ranked in the top ten supply more than 0.25% of the sample. Material: cord blood. The origin of the receptors is a newborn girl in good health.

This clonotype was seen only a few times. The rearrangement uses TRBV29-1 and TRBJ2-7, with a tentative D call TRBD2 (7 bases). Trimming cost V 4 bases and J 3 bases, with 16 bases left between them. The CDR3 covers 14 residues. Germline lookup yields CDR1 SQVTM and CDR2 ANQGSEA. The CDR3 bases are TGCAGCGTTGGACGGGGGGCCCCTCTCTACGAGCAGTACTTC. Its translation: CSVGRGAPLYEQYF.

The genes are TRBV12-3 or TRBV12-4 and TRBJ2-5, with D possibly TRBD2 on 6 matching bases. The CDR3 extends over 14 amino acids. V dropped 3 bases and J dropped 3 bases, with 11 bases sitting between them. The CDR3 sequence is CASSFRSGEETQYF. The CDR3 DNA reads TGTGCCAGCAGTTTTCGTTCGGGGGAAGAGACCCAGTACTTC.

This clonotype was recorded a few times. The chain links TRBV2 to TRBJ1-6; D is uncertain. Germline values: CDR1 SNHLY, CDR2 FYNNEI. V lost 3 bases to trimming and J lost 10 bases, with 7 bases between them. The CDR3 loop spans 12 amino acids. In DNA, the CDR3 is TGTGCCAGCAGTGACGAGAGGTCACCCCTCCACTTT. It codes for CASSDERSPLHF.

This clonotype came up a few times. The chain combines TRBV24-1 with TRBJ2-7, with 10 positions matching TRBD1. CDR3 length equals 15 residues. The ends lost 4 bases at V and 5 bases at J; junction bases unmatched: 7. CDR1 KGHDR and CDR2 SFDVKD come from the germline V gene. Written as DNA, the CDR3 is TGTGCCACCAGTGAATCGGGACAGGGGTACCACGAGCAGTACTTC. Encoded protein: CATSESGQGYHEQYF.

The J gene is TRBJ2-3, the V gene TRBV28, with TRBD2 identical over 9 bases. This CDR3 comprises 17 residues. The V gene end was trimmed by 8 bases and the J gene end by 2 bases; junction bases not matched to a gene: 14. CDR1 is MDHEN and CDR2 is SYDVKM in the germline V gene. Here the CDR3 DNA reads TGTGCCAGCCGTCCGTCCCCCGGGACTAGCCTCACAGATACGCAGTATTTT. Translating it yields CASRPSPGTSLTDTQYF.

This clonotype was recorded only once. The chain is built from TRBV12-3 or TRBV12-4 and TRBJ2-3; D uncertain. This CDR3 spans 12 amino acids. V lost 9 bases and J 2 bases, leaving 9 bases between the germline ends. The CDR3 here is CASSINTDTQYF. CDR3 DNA sequence: TGTGCCAGTAGTATAAACACAGATACGCAGTATTTT.

This clonotype was observed a handful of times. The chain employs TRBV3-1 and TRBJ1-1; D ambiguous. The CDR3 has 13 amino acids. The V gene's germline CDR1 is LGHDT and CDR2 YNNKEL (reference sequence). V lost 3 bases and J 5 bases, leaving 10 bases between the germline ends. CDR3 sequence reads: CASSHGPGTEAFF. For the CDR3, the DNA is TGTGCCAGCAGCCACGGACCGGGAACTGAAGCTTTCTTT. The variable domain in full, with the rest retrieved from reference TRBV3-1 and TRBJ1-1, is DTAVSQTPKYLVTQMGNDKSIKCEQNLGHDTMYWYKQDSKKFLKIMFSYNNKELIINETVPNRFSPKSPDKAHLNLHINSLELGDSAVYFCASSHGPGTEAFFGQGTRLTVV.

The chain is built from TRBV13 and TRBJ2-3; the D gene is possibly TRBD1 (6 bases). The germline V and J ends were trimmed by 5 bases and 7 bases, with 7 bases remaining between them. Germline assignment: CDR1 PRHDT and CDR2 FYEKMQ (reference sequence). The CDR3 extends over 11 amino acids. Written as DNA, the CDR3 is TGTGCCAGCAGCGGGACAAATACGCAGTATTTT. It codes for CASSGTNTQYF.

DNA for the CDR3: TGTGCCAGCAGCCAGGACCCCAGCCGGGGCTCCTACAATGAGCAGTACTTC. Its translation: CASSQDPSRGSYNEQYF. J is TRBJ2-1 and V is TRBV4-2; D tentatively fits TRBD1 or TRBD2 (5 bases each). The closer fit of TRBJ2-7 to the DNA end suggests the J call may be wrong. This CDR3 spans 17 amino acids. Germline V gene lookup returns CDR1 LGHNA and CDR2 YNFKEQ.

There are a few counts of this clonotype. The genes are TRBV24-1 and TRBJ1-2, with D tentatively TRBD1 (6 bases). With 2 bases removed from V and 8 bases from J, the gap between germline ends came to 8 bases. Germline assignment: CDR1 KGHDR and CDR2 SFDVKD. The CDR3 has 12 amino acids. This chain's CDR3 is CATSDYREGYTF. The CDR3 region has the DNA TGTGCCACCAGTGATTACAGGGAAGGCTACACCTTC.

A single count supports this clonotype. The J gene is TRBJ1-1, the V gene TRBV7-9; TRBD1 might be the D (6 bases). The length of the CDR3 is 16 residues. V gave up 2 bases and J gave up 4 bases, with 17 bases separating them. Germline CDR1 is SEHNR and CDR2 is FQNEAQ (reference sequence). For the CDR3, the DNA is TGTGCCAGCAGCTTAAACTCGGGAAGAGGGGGCACTGAAGCTTTCTTT. The encoded protein is CASSLNSGRGGTEAFF. The variable domain in full, with the rest retrieved from reference TRBV7-9 and TRBJ1-1, is DTGVSQNPRHKITKRGQNVTFRCDPISEHNRLYWYRQTLGQGPEFLTYFQNEAQLEKSRLLSDRFSAERPKGSFSTLEIQRTEQGDSAMYLCASSLNSGRGGTEAFFGQGTRLTVV.

This clonotype was counted between two and nine times. The gene calls are TRBV10-3 and TRBJ1-2, with D possibly being TRBD1 (5 bases). Per germline, CDR1 ENHRY and CDR2 SYGVKD. This CDR3 is 16 amino acids long. Trimming removed 1 base at V and 1 base at J, with 13 bases between. For the CDR3, the DNA is TGTGCCATCAGTGAGTTGCGGGACGGCTATAACTATGGCTACACCTTC. Its translation is CAISELRDGYNYGYTF.

This chain uses TRBV28 with TRBJ1-6; D uncertain. This CDR3 has 15 amino acids. With 3 bases removed from V and 6 bases from J, the gap between germline ends came to 12 bases. In germline, CDR1 is MDHEN, CDR2 SYDVKM. The CDR3 region is CASSLEPIPNSPLHF. The CDR3 coding sequence is TGTGCCAGCAGTTTGGAGCCAATCCCTAATTCACCCCTCCACTTT.

This clonotype was picked up a small number of times. The chain uses TRBV27 and TRBJ2-3; tentatively, D is TRBD1 or TRBD2 (5 bases each). V lost 3 bases and J lost 0, with 28 bases in between. Germline CDR1 is MNHEY and CDR2 is SMNVEV (reference sequence). The CDR3 contains 21 residues. CDR3 sequence: CASSFRLWGPTVDSSTDTQYF. The CDR3 nucleotides are TGTGCCAGCAGTTTCCGTCTTTGGGGACCCACAGTGGACTCTAGCACAGATACGCAGTATTTT.

This sequence joins TRBV5-1 and TRBJ1-1; D is undetermined. This CDR3 spans 16 amino acids. The V gene lost 1 base and the J gene lost 3 bases, with 16 bases spanning the gap. Germline CDR1 reads SGHRS; CDR2 reads YFSETQ. The DNA for the CDR3 is TGCGCCAGCAGCTTGCCCCGTGGCGGGTGGGACACTGAAGCTTTCTTT. Translated: CASSLPRGGWDTEAFF.

As for this clonotype: The junction does not match germline at one end; this may be a read error. This chain connects TRBV6-5 to TRBJ2-3, with 7 bases aligning to TRBD2. This CDR3 contains 14 residues. Germline CDR1 MNHEY, CDR2 SVGAGI. CDR3 nucleotide sequence: TGTGTCAGCAGTCTAAGACTAGCCCCAGATACGCAGTATTTT. It is translated as CVSSLRLAPDTQYF.

The chain couples TRBV12-3 or TRBV12-4 to TRBJ2-1, with D perhaps TRBD1 (6 bases). The ends were cut back, 6 bases at V and 7 bases at J, with 19 bases in the middle. This CDR3 spans 15 amino acids. The CDR3: CASRPGTRARNEQFF. CDR3 bases: TGTGCCAGCAGGCCCGGGACAAGGGCTAGGAATGAGCAGTTCTTC.

This clonotype appeared a few times. The chain couples TRBV20-1 to TRBJ1-6; 8 bases map to TRBD1. Looked up from germline, CDR1 is DFQATT and CDR2 is SNEGSKA (reference sequence). The CDR3 sequence is 15 residues long. J was trimmed by 9 bases and V by 6 bases; bases with no gene match: 13. CDR3 sequence (DNA): TGCAGTGCGTCGCAGGGGGCGCGCGGACGTTCACCCCTCCACTTT. Translated: CSASQGARGRSPLHF.

The chain couples TRBV2 to TRBJ2-2; 10 bases map to TRBD2. The V gene's germline CDR1 is SNHLY and CDR2 FYNNEI. J lost 3 bases, V lost 7 bases, and 8 bases had no gene match. This CDR3 region has 16 residues. The CDR3 region is CASKASGSWYTGELFF. The CDR3, as DNA: TGTGCCAGCAAGGCTAGCGGGAGCTGGTACACCGGGGAGCTGTTTTTT.